This T cell receptor (beta chain) was sequenced in a study of technical replicates of blood from four donors. CDR1 and CDR2 from the germline V gene are MNHEY and SVGAGI. The CDR3 is 15 amino acids. With 4 bases clipped from V and 6 bases from J, the junction kept 6 bases outside the gene matches. This clone was seen only once. The data were produced by immunoSEQ multiplex PCR, yet TCRdb's version contains in-frame clones alone and is incomplete. The repertoire holds over 70,000 clones, with about nine tenths as singletons. The receptor was derived from a human donor in good health. The chain couples TRBV6-5 to TRBJ2-7; 13 bases line up with TRBD2. Sequencing was done on a sample of T cells isolated from PBMCs. CDR3 protein: CASSLGLAGAGEQYF. CDR3 nucleotides: TGTGCCAGCAGTTTAGGACTAGCGGGAGCGGGCGAGCAGTACTTC.